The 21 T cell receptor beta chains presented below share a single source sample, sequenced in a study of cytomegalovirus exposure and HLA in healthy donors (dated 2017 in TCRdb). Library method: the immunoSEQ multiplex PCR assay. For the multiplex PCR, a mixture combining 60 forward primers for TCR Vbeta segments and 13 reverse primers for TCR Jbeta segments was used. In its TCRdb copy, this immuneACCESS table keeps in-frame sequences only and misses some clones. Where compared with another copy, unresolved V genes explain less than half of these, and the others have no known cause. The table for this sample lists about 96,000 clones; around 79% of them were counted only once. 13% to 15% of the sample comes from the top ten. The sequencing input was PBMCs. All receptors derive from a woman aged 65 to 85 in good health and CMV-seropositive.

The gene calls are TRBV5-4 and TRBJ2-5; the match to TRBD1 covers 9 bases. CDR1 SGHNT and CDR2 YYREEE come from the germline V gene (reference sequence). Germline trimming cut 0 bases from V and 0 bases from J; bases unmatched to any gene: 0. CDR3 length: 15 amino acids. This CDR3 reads CASSLGDRDQETQYF. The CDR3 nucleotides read TGTGCCAGCAGCTTGGGGGACAGGGACCAAGAGACCCAGTACTTC.

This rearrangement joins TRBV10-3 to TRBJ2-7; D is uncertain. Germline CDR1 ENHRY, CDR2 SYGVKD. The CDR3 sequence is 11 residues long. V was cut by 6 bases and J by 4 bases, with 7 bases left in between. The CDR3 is CAIRRSYEQYF. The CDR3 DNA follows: TGTGCCATCAGAAGGAGTTACGAGCAGTACTTC.

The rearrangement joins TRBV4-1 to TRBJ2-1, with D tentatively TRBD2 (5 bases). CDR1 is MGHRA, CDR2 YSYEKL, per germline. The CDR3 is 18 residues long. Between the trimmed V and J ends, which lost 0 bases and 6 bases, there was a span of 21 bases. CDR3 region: CASSQESHRGFWGNEQFF. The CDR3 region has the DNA TGCGCCAGCAGCCAAGAATCCCATAGAGGGTTTTGGGGCAATGAGCAGTTCTTC.

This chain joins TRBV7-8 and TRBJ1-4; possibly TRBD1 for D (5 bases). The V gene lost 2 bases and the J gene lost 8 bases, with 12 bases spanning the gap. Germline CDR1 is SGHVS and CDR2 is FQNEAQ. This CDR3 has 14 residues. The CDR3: CASSLQPEGEKLFF. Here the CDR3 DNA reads TGTGCCAGCAGCTTACAACCGGAGGGGGAAAAACTGTTTTTT.

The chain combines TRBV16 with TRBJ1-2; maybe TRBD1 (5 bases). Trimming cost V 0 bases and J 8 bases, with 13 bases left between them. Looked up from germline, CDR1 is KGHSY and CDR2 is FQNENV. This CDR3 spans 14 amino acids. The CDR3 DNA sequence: TGTGCCAGCAGCCAATCTAGGGGTTCTGAGGGCTACACCTTC. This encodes CASSQSRGSEGYTF.

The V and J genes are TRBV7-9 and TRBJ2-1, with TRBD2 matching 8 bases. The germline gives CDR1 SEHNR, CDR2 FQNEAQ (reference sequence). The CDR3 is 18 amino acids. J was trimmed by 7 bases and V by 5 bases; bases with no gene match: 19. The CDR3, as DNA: TGTGCCAGCAGCCCCCTCGGGAGAGGCTCTAGCGGGCTTAATGAGCAGTTCTTC. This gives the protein CASSPLGRGSSGLNEQFF.

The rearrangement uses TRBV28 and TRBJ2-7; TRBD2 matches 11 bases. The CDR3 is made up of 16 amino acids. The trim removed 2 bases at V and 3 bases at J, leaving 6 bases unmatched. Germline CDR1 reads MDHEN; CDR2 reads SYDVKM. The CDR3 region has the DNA TGTGCCAGCAGTTTACCGACTAGCGGGACCTACTACGAGCAGTACTTC. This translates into CASSLPTSGTYYEQYF.

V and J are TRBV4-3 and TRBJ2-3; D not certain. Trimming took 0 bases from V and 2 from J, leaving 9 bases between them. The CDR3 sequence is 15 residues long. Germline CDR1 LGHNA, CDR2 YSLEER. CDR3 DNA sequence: TGCGCCAGCAGCCAAGATCCGGGTACCACAGATACGCAGTATTTT. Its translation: CASSQDPGTTDTQYF.

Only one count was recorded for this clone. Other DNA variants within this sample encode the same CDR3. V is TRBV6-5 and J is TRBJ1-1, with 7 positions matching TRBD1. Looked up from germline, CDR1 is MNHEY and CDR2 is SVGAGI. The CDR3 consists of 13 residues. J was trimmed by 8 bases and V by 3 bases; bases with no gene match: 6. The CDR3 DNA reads TGTGCCAGCAGTTATCTTGGGACAGAAGAAGCTTTCTTT. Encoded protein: CASSYLGTEEAFF.

The CDR3 spells CASRLGQGDFTEAFF. DNA for the CDR3: TGCGCCAGCAGACTAGGACAGGGGGATTTTACTGAAGCTTTCTTT. The chain employs TRBV5-1 and TRBJ1-1; TRBD1 aligns across 10 bases. Germline trimming cut 5 bases from V and 5 bases from J; bases unmatched to any gene: 9. Per germline, CDR1 SGHRS and CDR2 YFSETQ. This CDR3 region has 15 residues.

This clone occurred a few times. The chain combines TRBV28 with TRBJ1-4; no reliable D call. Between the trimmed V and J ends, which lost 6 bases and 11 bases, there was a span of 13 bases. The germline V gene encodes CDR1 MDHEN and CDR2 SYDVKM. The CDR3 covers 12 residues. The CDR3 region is CASRTGVRKLFF. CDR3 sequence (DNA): TGTGCCAGCAGAACGGGAGTAAGGAAACTGTTTTTT.

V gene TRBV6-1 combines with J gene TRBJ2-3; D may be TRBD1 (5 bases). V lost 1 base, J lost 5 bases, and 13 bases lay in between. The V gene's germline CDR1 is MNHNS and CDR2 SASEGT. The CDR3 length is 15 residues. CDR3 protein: CASSEGDSWGDTQYF. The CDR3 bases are TGTGCCAGCAGTGAAGGTGACAGTTGGGGAGATACGCAGTATTTT.

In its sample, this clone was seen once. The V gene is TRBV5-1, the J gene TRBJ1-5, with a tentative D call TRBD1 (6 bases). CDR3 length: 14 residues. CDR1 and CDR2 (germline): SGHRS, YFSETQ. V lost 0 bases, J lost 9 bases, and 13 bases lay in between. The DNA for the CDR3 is TGCGCCAGCAGCTTGGAGGGGGGGAGTCGGCCCCAGCATTTT. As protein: CASSLEGGSRPQHF.

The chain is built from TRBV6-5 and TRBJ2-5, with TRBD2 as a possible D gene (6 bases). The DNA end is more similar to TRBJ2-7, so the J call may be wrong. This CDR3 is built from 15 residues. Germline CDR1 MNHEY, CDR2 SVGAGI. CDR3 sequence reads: CASSYSNGGRNEQYF. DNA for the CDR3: TGTGCCAGCAGTTACTCGAACGGGGGTCGGAACGAGCAGTACTTC.

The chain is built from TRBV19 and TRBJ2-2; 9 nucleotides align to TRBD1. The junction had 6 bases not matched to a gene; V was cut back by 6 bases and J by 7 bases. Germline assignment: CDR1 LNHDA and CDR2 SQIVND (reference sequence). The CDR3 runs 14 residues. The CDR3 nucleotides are TGTGCCAGTAGAAGACAGGGGGTCGGCGGGGAGCTGTTTTTT. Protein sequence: CASRRQGVGGELFF.

CDR3 protein: CATQRQILSYNEQFF. DNA for the CDR3: TGTGCCACCCAAAGACAGATACTTTCCTACAATGAGCAGTTCTTC. The gene calls are TRBV5-8 and TRBJ2-1; TRBD1 might be the D (5 bases). Trimming removed 9 bases from V and 1 base from J, with 17 bases in between. The CDR3 sequence is 15 residues long. Germline V CDR1 and CDR2: SGHTS, YDEGEE.

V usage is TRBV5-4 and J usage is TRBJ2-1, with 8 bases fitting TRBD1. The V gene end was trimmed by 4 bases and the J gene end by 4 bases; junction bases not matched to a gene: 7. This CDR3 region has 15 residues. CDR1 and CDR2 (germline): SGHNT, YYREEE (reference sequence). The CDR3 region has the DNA TGTGCCAGCAGCCCTGGGGGACAGGCTTACAATGAGCAGTTCTTC. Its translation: CASSPGGQAYNEQFF. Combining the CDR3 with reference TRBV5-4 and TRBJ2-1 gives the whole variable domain ETGVTQSPTHLIKTRGQQVTLRCSSQSGHNTVSWYQQALGQGPQFIFQYYREEENGRGNFPPRFSGLQFPNYSSELNVNALELDDSALYLCASSPGGQAYNEQFFGPGTRLTVL.

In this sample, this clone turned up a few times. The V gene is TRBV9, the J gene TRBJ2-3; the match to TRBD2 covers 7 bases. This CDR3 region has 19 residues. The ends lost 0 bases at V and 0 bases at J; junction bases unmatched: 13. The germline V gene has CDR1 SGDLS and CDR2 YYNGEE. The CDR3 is CASSVAPLGLAASTDTQYF. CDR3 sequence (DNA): TGTGCCAGCAGCGTAGCCCCACTGGGTCTAGCGGCAAGCACAGATACGCAGTATTTT.

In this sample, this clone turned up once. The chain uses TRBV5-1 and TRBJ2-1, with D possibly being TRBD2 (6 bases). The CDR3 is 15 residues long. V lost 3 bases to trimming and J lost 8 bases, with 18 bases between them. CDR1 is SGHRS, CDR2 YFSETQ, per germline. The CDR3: CASSSAGQGRDEQFF. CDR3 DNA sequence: TGCGCCAGCAGCTCGGCGGGGCAGGGTAGAGATGAGCAGTTCTTC.

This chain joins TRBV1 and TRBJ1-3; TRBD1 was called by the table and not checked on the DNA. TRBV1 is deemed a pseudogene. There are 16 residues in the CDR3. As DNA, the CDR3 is TGCACCAGCAGCCAACTGACACTCCGCTCTGGAAACACCATATATTTT. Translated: CTSSQLTLRSGNTIYF.

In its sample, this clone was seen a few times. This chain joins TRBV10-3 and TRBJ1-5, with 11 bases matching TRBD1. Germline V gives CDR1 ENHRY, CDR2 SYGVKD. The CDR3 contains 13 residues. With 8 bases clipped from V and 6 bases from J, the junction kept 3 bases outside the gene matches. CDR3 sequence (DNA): TGTGCCATCGGGACAGGGGGGGGTCAGCCCCAGCATTTT. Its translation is CAIGTGGGQPQHF.